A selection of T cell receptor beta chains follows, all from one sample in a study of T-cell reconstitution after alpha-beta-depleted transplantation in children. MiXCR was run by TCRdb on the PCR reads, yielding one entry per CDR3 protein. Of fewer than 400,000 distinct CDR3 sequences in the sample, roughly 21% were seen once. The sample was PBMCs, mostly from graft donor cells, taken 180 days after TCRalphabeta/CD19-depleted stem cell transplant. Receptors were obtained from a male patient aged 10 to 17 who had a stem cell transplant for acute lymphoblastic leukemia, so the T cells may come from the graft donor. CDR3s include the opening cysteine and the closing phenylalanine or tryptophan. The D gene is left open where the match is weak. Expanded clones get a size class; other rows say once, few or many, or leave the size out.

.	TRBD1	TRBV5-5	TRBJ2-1	CASSLWTGQGKMNEQFF	TGTGCCAGCAGCTTGTGGACGGGACAGGGTAAAATGAATGAGCAGTTCTTC
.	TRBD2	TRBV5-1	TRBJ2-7	CASSLESGRYEQYF	TGCGCCAGCAGCTTGGAAAGCGGGAGGTACGAGCAGTACTTC
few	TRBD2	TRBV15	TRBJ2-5	CATSSGTSGETQYF	TGTGCCACCTCCTCCGGGACTAGCGGTGAGACCCAGTACTTC
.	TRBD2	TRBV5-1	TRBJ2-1	CASSFDLLARSYNEQFF	TGCGCCAGCAGCTTTGACCTACTAGCGAGATCCTACAATGAGCAGTTCTTC
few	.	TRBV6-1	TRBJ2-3	CASRGAARSTDTQYF	TGTGCCAGCAGAGGAGCGGCCCGTAGCACAGATACGCAGTATTTT
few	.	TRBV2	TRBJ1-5	CASSEGVRQSGQPQHF	TGTGCCAGCAGTGAAGGGGTACGGCAGTCGGGTCAGCCCCAGCATTTT
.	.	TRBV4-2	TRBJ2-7	CASSQERQGNYEQYF	TGTGCCAGCAGCCAAGAGAGGCAGGGCAACTACGAGCAGTACTTC
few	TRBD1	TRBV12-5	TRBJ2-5	CASGRDRGIQETQYF	TGTGCTAGTGGTCGGGACAGGGGTATCCAAGAGACCCAGTACTTC
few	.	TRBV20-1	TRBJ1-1	CSAPVKGRRSTEAFF	TGCAGTGCCCCGGTCAAGGGGAGACGGAGCACTGAAGCTTTCTTT
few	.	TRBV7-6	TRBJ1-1	CASSLGGGRLPNTEAFF	TGTGCCAGCAGCCTAGGGGGGGGCCGACTTCCGAACACTGAAGCTTTCTTT
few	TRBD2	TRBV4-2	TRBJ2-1	CASSQERLAPYNEQFF	TGTGCCAGCAGCCAAGAGAGACTAGCGCCCTACAATGAGCAGTTCTTC
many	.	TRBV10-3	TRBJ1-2	CAISEKTHGYTF	TGTGCCATCAGTGAGAAGACGCATGGCTACACCTTC
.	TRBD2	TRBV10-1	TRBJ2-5	CASSVRTRPETQYF	TGCGCCAGCAGTGTGAGGACTAGGCCGGAGACCCAGTACTTC
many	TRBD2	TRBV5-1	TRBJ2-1	CASSLRLAGGYNEQFF	TGCGCCAGCAGCTTGAGGCTAGCGGGAGGGTACAATGAGCAGTTCTTC